Below are 18 T cell receptor beta chains sequenced from a single sample in a study of T cell responses to AZD1222 COVID-19 vaccine. Sequenced by immunoSEQ multiplex PCR; TCRdb stores in-frame clones only, minus some. The table shows about 210,000 clones, with 85% to 95% occurring only once. The starting material was peripheral blood, obtained on day 0 of AZD1222 vaccination. The source of these receptors is an adult in good health.

The table lists this clone with a count of one. The V and J genes are TRBV12-3 or TRBV12-4 and TRBJ2-7; possibly TRBD2 for D (5 bases). Trimming shortened V by 1 base and J by 7 bases, and 8 bases separated the two germline ends. CDR3 length: 12 amino acids. In nucleotides, the CDR3 is TGTGCCAGCAGTTTAGGGACGGGAGAGCAGTACTTC. As protein: CASSLGTGEQYF.

The chain couples TRBV28 to TRBJ2-7, with 10 positions matching TRBD1. The CDR3 totals 16 residues. V shed 5 bases, J shed 2 bases, and the junction held 9 bases outside the gene matches. CDR1 and CDR2 from the germline V gene are MDHEN and SYDVKM. As DNA, the CDR3 is TGTGCCAGCAGTACACCCGGGACAGGGGTCCCCTACGAGCAGTACTTC. This sequence encodes CASSTPGTGVPYEQYF. The full variable domain, with the rest looked up from reference TRBV28 and TRBJ2-7, is DVKVTQSSRYLVKRTGEKVFLECVQDMDHENMFWYRQDPGLGLRLIYFSYDVKMKEKGDIPEGYSVSREKKERFSLILESASTNQTSMYLCASSTPGTGVPYEQYFGPGTRLTVT.

The V gene is TRBV3-1 (or the pseudogene TRBV3-2), the J gene TRBJ2-1; D call uncertain. With 0 bases removed from V and 4 bases from J, the gap between germline ends came to 10 bases. Per the germline V gene, CDR1 is LGHDT and CDR2 is YNNKEL (reference sequence). The CDR3 consists of 15 residues. The CDR3 coding sequence is TGTGCCAGCAGCCAAGAGAAGTTTTTTTACAATGAGCAGTTCTTC. Encoded protein: CASSQEKFFYNEQFF.

J is TRBJ2-5 and V is TRBV7-9, with TRBD1 matching over 7 bases. In germline, CDR1 is SEHNR, CDR2 FQNEAQ (reference sequence). V shed 5 bases and J 5 bases; nucleotides not matched to a gene: 8. The CDR3 extends over 14 amino acids. CDR3 region: CASSRLTGTETQYF. The DNA of the CDR3 is TGTGCCAGCAGCCGTTTGACAGGGACCGAGACCCAGTACTTC. Full variable domain (rest looked up from reference TRBV7-9 and TRBJ2-5): DTGVSQNPRHKITKRGQNVTFRCDPISEHNRLYWYRQTLGQGPEFLTYFQNEAQLEKSRLLSDRFSAERPKGSFSTLEIQRTEQGDSAMYLCASSRLTGTETQYFGPGTRLLVL.

This sequence joins TRBV18 and TRBJ1-1; D is unresolved. This CDR3 has 15 residues. V lost 6 bases, J lost 6 bases, and 20 bases lay in between. Germline V gene lookup returns CDR1 KGHSH and CDR2 LQKENI. CDR3 nucleotides: TGTGCCAGCTCCCTACGGGAGCAGGTGATGGCTGAAGCTTTCTTT. This translates into CASSLREQVMAEAFF.

The V and J genes are TRBV6-5 and TRBJ1-3; TRBD1 matches at 7 bases. V shed 8 bases, J shed 0 bases, and the junction held 4 bases outside the gene matches. The V gene's germline CDR1 is MNHEY and CDR2 SVGAGI. The CDR3 contains 14 residues. The CDR3 DNA follows: TGTGCCAGCCGGACAGGTATCTCTGGAAACACCATATATTTT. Amino acids: CASRTGISGNTIYF.

The rearrangement uses TRBV3-1 (or the pseudogene TRBV3-2) and TRBJ1-2, with no clear D. With 0 bases removed from V and 4 bases from J, the gap between germline ends came to 9 bases. The CDR3 is 14 amino acids. Germline CDR1 is LGHDT and CDR2 is YNNKEL (reference sequence). CDR3 residues: CASSQDPAGYGYTF. CDR3 nucleotides: TGTGCCAGCAGCCAAGACCCGGCAGGCTATGGCTACACCTTC.

The J gene is TRBJ2-5, the V gene TRBV7-2; TRBD1 might be the D (5 bases). Germline V lookup: CDR1 SGHTA, CDR2 FQGNSA. V dropped 5 bases and J dropped 7 bases, with 14 bases sitting between them. This CDR3 has 13 residues. This CDR3 reads CASSPDSAGTQYF. The CDR3 DNA reads as TGTGCCAGCAGCCCCGACAGCGCAGGGACCCAGTACTTC.

The V call is TRBV9, the J call TRBJ2-5, with no clear D. V gave up 0 bases and J gave up 1 base, with 19 bases separating them. The CDR3 spans 18 residues. Germline loops: CDR1 SGDLS, CDR2 YYNGEE. The CDR3 is CASSVAQGFKGFQETQYF. CDR3 bases: TGTGCCAGCAGCGTAGCTCAAGGCTTTAAAGGATTCCAAGAGACCCAGTACTTC.

This clone was seen just once. The chain combines TRBV14 with TRBJ1-1; TRBD1 is a possible D gene (5 bases). Trimming shortened V by 0 bases and J by 1 base, and 12 bases separated the two germline ends. This CDR3 has 16 residues. The V gene's germline CDR1 is SGHDN and CDR2 FVKESK. CDR3 residues: CASSQEFAGKNTEAFF. CDR3 DNA: TGTGCCAGCAGCCAAGAGTTTGCAGGGAAGAACACTGAAGCTTTCTTT. Using reference TRBV14 and TRBJ1-1 for the parts outside the CDR3, the full variable domain is EAGVTQFPSHSVIEKGQTVTLRCDPISGHDNLYWYRRVMGKEIKFLLHFVKESKQDESGMPNNRFLAERTGGTYSTLKVQPAELEDSGVYFCASSQEFAGKNTEAFFGQGTRLTVV.

The chain uses TRBV9 and TRBJ2-5; TRBD2 aligns across 7 bases. Trimming at V came to 3 bases and at J to 1 base, leaving 15 bases not matched to a gene. The CDR3 runs to 18 residues. The germline V gene has CDR1 SGDLS and CDR2 YYNGEE. The CDR3: CASSEHPGGGSFQETQYF. CDR3 coding DNA: TGTGCCAGCAGCGAGCACCCGGGCGGGGGAAGTTTCCAAGAGACCCAGTACTTC. Based on the CDR3 plus reference TRBV9 and TRBJ2-5, the full variable domain is DSGVTQTPKHLITATGQRVTLRCSPRSGDLSVYWYQQSLDQGLQFLIQYYNGEERAKGNILERFSAQQFPDLHSELNLSSLELGDSALYFCASSEHPGGGSFQETQYFGPGTRLLVL.

V is TRBV9 and J is TRBJ1-4; D may be TRBD1 (6 bases). Germline CDR1 is SGDLS and CDR2 is YYNGEE. The CDR3 sequence is 14 residues long. V lost 6 bases and J lost 7, with 16 bases in between. The CDR3 here is CASKGRGLGEKLFF. The CDR3 coding sequence is TGTGCCAGCAAAGGGCGGGGGCTGGGTGAAAAACTGTTTTTT.

The count of this clone is one. The chain has TRBV14 and TRBJ1-4; tentatively, D is TRBD1 (5 bases). The germline CDR1 and CDR2 sequences are SGHDN and FVKESK. The CDR3 consists of 13 residues. Trimming cost V 5 bases and J 10 bases, with 14 bases left between them. This CDR3 reads CASSSTWDRKLFF. Here the CDR3 DNA reads TGTGCCAGCAGCTCGACTTGGGACCGAAAACTGTTTTTT.

This chain joins TRBV28 and TRBJ2-7, with 7 bases fitting TRBD1. This CDR3 contains 12 residues. Germline V gene data show CDR1 as MDHEN and CDR2 as SYDVKM. V trimming: 6 bases; J trimming: 6 bases; junction bases outside the gene matches: 5. The CDR3 sequence: CASSQTGTEQYF. The DNA for the CDR3 is TGTGCCAGCAGCCAGACAGGGACCGAGCAGTACTTC.

The chain carries TRBV7-2 and TRBJ1-6, with unresolved D. V lost 6 bases and J 10 bases, leaving 13 bases between the germline ends. Germline loops: CDR1 SGHTA, CDR2 FQGNSA. The CDR3 extends over 13 amino acids. This CDR3 is CASSQNLASPLHF. The CDR3 DNA reads as TGTGCCAGCAGTCAGAACTTGGCGTCACCCCTCCACTTT.

This chain uses TRBV12-5 with TRBJ1-2; D perhaps matches TRBD1 (5 bases). This CDR3 has 16 residues. Germline CDR1 reads LGHNT; CDR2 reads FRNRAP. The ends were cut back, 0 bases at V and 3 bases at J, with 14 bases in the middle. This CDR3 reads CASGLVMGGSHYGYTF. As DNA, the CDR3 is TGTGCTAGTGGTTTGGTAATGGGGGGGTCCCACTATGGCTACACCTTC.

V gene TRBV7-3 combines with J gene TRBJ1-2, with TRBD1 matching 8 bases. Germline CDR1 reads SGHTA; CDR2 reads FQGTGA. Trimming removed 0 bases from V and 2 bases from J; junction bases left unmatched: 11. The CDR3 loop spans 18 amino acids. Here the CDR3 reads CASSLTGTGSGVNYGYTF. CDR3 in DNA: TGTGCCAGCAGCTTAACTGGGACAGGTTCGGGTGTCAACTATGGCTACACCTTC.

The CDR3 region has the DNA TGTGCCAGTAAGTGGCAGAGACTCTCTAACTATGGCTACACCTTC. Encoded protein: CASKWQRLSNYGYTF. V and J are TRBV19 and TRBJ1-2; no reliable D call. V was clipped by 7 bases and J by 0 bases, with 15 bases between them. Germline V gene sequence: CDR1 LNHDA, CDR2 SQIVND (reference sequence). The CDR3 covers 15 residues.